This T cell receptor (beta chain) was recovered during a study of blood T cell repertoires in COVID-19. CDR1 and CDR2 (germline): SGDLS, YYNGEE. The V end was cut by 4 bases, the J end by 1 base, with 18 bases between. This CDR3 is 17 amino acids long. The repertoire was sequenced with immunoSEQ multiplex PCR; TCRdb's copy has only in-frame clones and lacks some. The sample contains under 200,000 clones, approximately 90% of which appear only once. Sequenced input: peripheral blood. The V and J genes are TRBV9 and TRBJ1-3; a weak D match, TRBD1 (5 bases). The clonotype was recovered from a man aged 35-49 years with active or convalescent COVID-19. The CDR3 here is CASSPSDTGKSGNTIYF. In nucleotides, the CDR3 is TGTGCCAGCAGCCCCTCGGACACGGGTAAATCTGGAAACACCATATATTTT.